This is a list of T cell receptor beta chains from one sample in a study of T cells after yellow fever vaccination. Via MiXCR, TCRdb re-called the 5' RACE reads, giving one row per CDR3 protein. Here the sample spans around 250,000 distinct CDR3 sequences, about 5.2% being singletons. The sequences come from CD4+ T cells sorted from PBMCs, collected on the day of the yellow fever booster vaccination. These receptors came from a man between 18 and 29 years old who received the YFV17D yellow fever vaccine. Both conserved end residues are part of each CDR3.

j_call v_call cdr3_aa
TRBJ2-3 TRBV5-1 CASSLFLAGAEDTQYF
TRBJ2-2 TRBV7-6 CASSVRTRGTGELFF
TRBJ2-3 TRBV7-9 CASSLIDRTDTQYF
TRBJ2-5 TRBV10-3 CAIGDETQYF
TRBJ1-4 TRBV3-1 CASSQELSEKLFF
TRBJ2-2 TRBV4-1 CASSLEGNPTGELFF
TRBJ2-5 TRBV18 CASSPTGAGKVGTQYF
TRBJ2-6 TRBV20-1 CSAATPGANVLTF
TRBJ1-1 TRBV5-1 CASSLRRRDTEAFF
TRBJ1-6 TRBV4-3 CASSPRTGPRGGNSPLHF
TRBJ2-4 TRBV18 CASSPPRDLAKNIQYF
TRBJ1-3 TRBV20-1 CSAPAGGLGNTIYF
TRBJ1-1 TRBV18 CASSPEFVSTEAFF
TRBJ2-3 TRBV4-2 CASSQELAGGPGYTQYF
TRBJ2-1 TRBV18 CASSPTSMGKIANEQFF
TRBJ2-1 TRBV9 CASSVGAGVLYEQFF
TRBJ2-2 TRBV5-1 CASGTGFDTGELFF
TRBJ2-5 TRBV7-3 CASSRARDRDQETQYF
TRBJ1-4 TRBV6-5 CASRLTGRGGNEKLFF
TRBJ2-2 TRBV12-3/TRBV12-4 CASSRRDGELFF
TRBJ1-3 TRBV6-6 CASCKRGNTIYF
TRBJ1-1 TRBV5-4 CASSGPGLTNTEAFF
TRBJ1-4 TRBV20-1 CSAHPPPTNEKLFF
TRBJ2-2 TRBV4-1 CASSQEIGGGTGELFF
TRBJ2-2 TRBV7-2 CASSLAGLGGELFF
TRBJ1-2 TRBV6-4 CASSDSPGAPGYTF
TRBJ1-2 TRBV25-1 CASRGRGLDGYTF
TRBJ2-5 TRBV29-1 CSVVLGDGRGTQYF
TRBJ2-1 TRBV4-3 CASSQLAGGWNEQFF
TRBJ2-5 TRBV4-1 CASSQWRWETQYF
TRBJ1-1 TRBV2 CASPGTSNTEAFF
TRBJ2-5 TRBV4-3 CASSQDVKVLETQYF